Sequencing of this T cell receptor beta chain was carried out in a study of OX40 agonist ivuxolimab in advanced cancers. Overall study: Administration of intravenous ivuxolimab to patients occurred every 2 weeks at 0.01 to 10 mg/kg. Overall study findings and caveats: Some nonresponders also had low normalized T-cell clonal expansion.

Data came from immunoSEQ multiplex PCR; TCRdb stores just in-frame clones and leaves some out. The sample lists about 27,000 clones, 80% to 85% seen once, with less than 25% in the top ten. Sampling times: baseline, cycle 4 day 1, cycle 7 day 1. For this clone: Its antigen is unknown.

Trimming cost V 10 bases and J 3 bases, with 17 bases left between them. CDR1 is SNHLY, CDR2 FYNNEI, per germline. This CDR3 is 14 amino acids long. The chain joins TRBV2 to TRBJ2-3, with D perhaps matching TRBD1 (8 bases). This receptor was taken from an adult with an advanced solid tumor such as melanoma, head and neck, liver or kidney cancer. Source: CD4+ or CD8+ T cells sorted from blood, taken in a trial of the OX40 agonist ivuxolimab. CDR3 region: CATETGGETDTQYF. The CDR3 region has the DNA TGTGCCACCGAAACAGGGGGGGAAACAGATACGCAGTATTTT.